This T cell receptor beta chain was found in a study of cytomegalovirus exposure and HLA in healthy donors. Overall study context: Within the Caucasian-associated ancestry cluster were 81% of the approximately 400 genotyped donors. Regarding the study as a whole: The CMV antigen specificity of a few CMV-associated chains was confirmed through in vitro analysis. Sequencing likely generated an artifact that appeared as a cluster of highly shared sequence variants. Listed as cytomegalovirus-associated were 164 TCR beta chains.

The PCR made use of 60 Vbeta and 13 Jbeta primers. Assay used: immunoSEQ multiplex PCR; TCRdb lists only in-frame clones, some missing. Here the sample spans roughly 190,000 clones, roughly 80% being singletons. Comments on this clone: Its antigen is undetermined.

V shed 8 bases, J shed 4 bases, and the junction held 15 bases outside the gene matches. CDR3 length: 16 amino acids. Germline lookup yields CDR1 MDHEN and CDR2 SYDVKM. Sequencing was done on a sample of PBMCs. This clonotype originated in a female donor in good health and CMV-seronegative. This sequence joins TRBV28 and TRBJ2-5, with 8 bases aligning to TRBD2. The CDR3 reads CASSQAQREMVETQYF. The CDR3 DNA is TGTGCCAGCTCCCAGGCCCAGCGGGAGATGGTAGAGACCCAGTACTTC.